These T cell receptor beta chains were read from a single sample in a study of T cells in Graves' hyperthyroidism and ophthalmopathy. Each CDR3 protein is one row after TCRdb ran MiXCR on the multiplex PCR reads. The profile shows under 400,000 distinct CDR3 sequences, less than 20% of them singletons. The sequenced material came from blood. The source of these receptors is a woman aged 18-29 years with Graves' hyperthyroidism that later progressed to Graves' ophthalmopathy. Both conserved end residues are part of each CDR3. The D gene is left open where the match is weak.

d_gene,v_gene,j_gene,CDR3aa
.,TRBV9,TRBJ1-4,CASSVGTVGGTNEKLFF
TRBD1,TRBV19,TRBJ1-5,CASSPTGDSNQPQHF
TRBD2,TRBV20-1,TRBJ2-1,CSARISGRGYEQFF
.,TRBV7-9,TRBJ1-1,CASSPTTEAFF
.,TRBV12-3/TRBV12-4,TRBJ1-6,CASSSDPNSPLHF
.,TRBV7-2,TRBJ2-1,CASSSDPPGSSYNEQFF
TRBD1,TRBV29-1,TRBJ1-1,CSVLVETGQTMNTEAFF
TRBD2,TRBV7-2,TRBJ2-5,CASRQSSGGYQETQYF
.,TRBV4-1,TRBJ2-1,CASSRPRDFVVF
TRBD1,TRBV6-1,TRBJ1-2,CASSQDRAGGYTF
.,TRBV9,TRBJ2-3,CASSVVGGGNRDTQYF
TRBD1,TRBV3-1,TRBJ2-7,CASASGQGYYEQYF
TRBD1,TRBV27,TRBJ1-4,CASSWRGPAEKLFF
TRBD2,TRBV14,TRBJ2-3,CASSQEAFGRGRITDTQYF
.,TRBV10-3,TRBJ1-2,CAISVPDYGYTF
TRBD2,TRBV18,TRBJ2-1,CASYGLAGGNEQFF
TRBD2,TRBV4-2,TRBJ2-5,CASSPRLAGEQETQYF
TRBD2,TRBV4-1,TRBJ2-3,CASSQDYGRTGDTQYF
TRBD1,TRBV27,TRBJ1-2,CASSPSETGAYGYTF
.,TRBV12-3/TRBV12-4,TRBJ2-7,CASSLGGSYEQYF
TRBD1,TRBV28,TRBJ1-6,CASRTGINSPLHF
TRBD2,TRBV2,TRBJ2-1,CASSFEREGHNEQFF
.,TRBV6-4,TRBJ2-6,CASSDSAGTGANVLTF